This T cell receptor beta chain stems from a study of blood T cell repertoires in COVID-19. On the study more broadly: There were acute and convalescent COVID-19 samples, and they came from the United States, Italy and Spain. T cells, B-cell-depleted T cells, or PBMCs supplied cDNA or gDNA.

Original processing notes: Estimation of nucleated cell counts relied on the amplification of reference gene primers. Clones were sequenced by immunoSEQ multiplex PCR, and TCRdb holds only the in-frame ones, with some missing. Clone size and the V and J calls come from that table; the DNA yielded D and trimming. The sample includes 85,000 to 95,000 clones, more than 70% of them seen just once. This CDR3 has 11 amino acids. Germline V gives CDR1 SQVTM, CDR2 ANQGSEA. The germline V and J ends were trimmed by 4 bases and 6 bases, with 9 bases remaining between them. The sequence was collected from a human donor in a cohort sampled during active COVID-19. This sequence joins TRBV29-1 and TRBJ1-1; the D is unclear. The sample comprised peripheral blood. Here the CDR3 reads CSVAVSAEAFF. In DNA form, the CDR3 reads TGCAGCGTTGCCGTCAGCGCTGAAGCTTTCTTT. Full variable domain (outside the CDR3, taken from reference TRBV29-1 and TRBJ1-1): SAVISQKPSRDICQRGTSLTIQCQVDSQVTMMFWYRQQPGQSLTLIATANQGSEATYESGFVIDKFPISRPNLTFSTLTVSNMSPEDSSIYLCSVAVSAEAFFGQGTRLTVV.